These 17 T cell receptor beta chains originate from one sample sequenced in a study of blood T cell repertoires in COVID-19. Some clones are missing from TCRdb's copy, which holds only in-frame ones; the method was immunoSEQ multiplex PCR. Counted here are around 320,000 clones, just under 90% occurring once; the ten biggest clones make up less than 3.5%. The specimen sequenced was PBMCs or T cells enriched from blood (not recorded which). The receptors were sampled from a woman in her fifties or sixties who had been exposed to COVID-19.

V and J are TRBV30 and TRBJ1-1; 11 nucleotides align to TRBD1. The CDR3 is 11 amino acids. CDR1 is GTSNPN, CDR2 SVGIG, per germline (reference sequence). The V segment lost 7 bases and the J segment 13 bases; nucleotides outside the gene matches: 8. Here the CDR3 DNA reads TGTGCCTACGGGACAGGGGGTTCTAGTTTCTTT. This gives the protein CAYGTGGSSFF.

This clone turned up a few times. The J gene is TRBJ2-7, the V gene TRBV5-1, with D tentatively TRBD1 (6 bases). CDR3 length: 15 amino acids. Germline lookup yields CDR1 SGHRS and CDR2 YFSETQ. V was clipped by 4 bases and J by 7 bases, with 21 bases between them. This CDR3 reads CASSLDHWGQGEQYF. Written as DNA, the CDR3 is TGCGCCAGCAGCCTAGACCATTGGGGGCAAGGGGAGCAGTACTTC.

V and J are TRBV5-4 and TRBJ2-3; 13 bases fit TRBD2. This CDR3 is built from 17 residues. J was trimmed by 5 bases and V by 4 bases; bases with no gene match: 10. CDR1 and CDR2 from the germline V gene are SGHNT and YYREEE (reference sequence). CDR3 sequence reads: CASSLKLAGGTIDTQYF. The CDR3 region has the DNA TGTGCCAGCAGCCTAAAACTAGCGGGGGGGACCATAGATACGCAGTATTTT.

This chain uses TRBV2 with TRBJ1-2; a possible D gene is TRBD1 (5 bases). The CDR3 runs 15 residues. Between the trimmed V and J ends, which lost 6 bases and 0 bases, there was a span of 14 bases. CDR1 and CDR2 (germline): SNHLY, FYNNEI. The CDR3 loop is CASRDAGEANYGYTF. The CDR3 DNA sequence: TGTGCCAGCAGGGACGCGGGGGAAGCTAACTATGGCTACACCTTC.

This chain connects TRBV30 to TRBJ1-2; maybe TRBD1 (5 bases). The CDR3 is made up of 13 amino acids. V was trimmed by 5 bases and J by 4 bases, leaving 14 bases between them. Germline values: CDR1 GTSNPN, CDR2 SVGIG (reference sequence). The CDR3: CAWVYGTGYGYTF. In nucleotides, the CDR3 is TGTGCCTGGGTATACGGGACTGGCTATGGCTACACCTTC.

This sequence joins TRBV4-2 and TRBJ2-1; D remains ambiguous. Trimming shortened V by 1 base and J by 4 bases, and 11 bases separated the two germline ends. The CDR3 runs 15 residues. From germline, CDR1 is LGHNA and CDR2 YNFKEQ. The DNA for the CDR3 is TGTGCCAGCAGCCAAGGGGCCGAGCCATACAATGAGCAGTTCTTC. Translated: CASSQGAEPYNEQFF.

The chain links TRBV20-1 to TRBJ2-5; perhaps TRBD1 as D (6 bases). The germline V gene has CDR1 DFQATT and CDR2 SNEGSKA (reference sequence). The CDR3 is 13 amino acids. V was shortened by 3 bases and J by 5 bases, with 13 bases between the two germline ends. The CDR3 nucleotides are TGCAGTGCTAGTCGGACAGCTCGGGAGACCCAGTACTTC. Translating it yields CSASRTARETQYF.

V usage is TRBV5-3 and J usage is TRBJ2-7, with D tentatively TRBD2 (5 bases). TRBV5-3 has ORF status, its function being uncertain. The CDR3 totals 15 residues. The V gene lost 1 base and the J gene lost 4 bases, with 15 bases spanning the gap. As DNA, the CDR3 is TGTGCCAGAAGCTTGTCGTCGGGAAAGAAATACGAGCAGTACTTC. Its protein is CARSLSSGKKYEQYF.

The chain is built from TRBV28 and TRBJ1-1, with TRBD1 as a possible D gene (5 bases). Germline values: CDR1 MDHEN, CDR2 SYDVKM. CDR3 size: 15 residues. Trimming took 6 bases from V and 1 from J, leaving 15 bases between them. The CDR3 coding sequence is TGTGCCAGCAGCTTGGGGGGACTCCGGAACACTGAAGCTTTCTTT. This gives the protein CASSLGGLRNTEAFF. The full variable domain, with the rest looked up from reference TRBV28 and TRBJ1-1, is DVKVTQSSRYLVKRTGEKVFLECVQDMDHENMFWYRQDPGLGLRLIYFSYDVKMKEKGDIPEGYSVSREKKERFSLILESASTNQTSMYLCASSLGGLRNTEAFFGQGTRLTVV.

The CDR3 DNA sequence: TGTGCCAGCACCCCCCGAGGTGGCAGTAATAATTCACCCCTCCACTTT. Its translation is CASTPRGGSNNSPLHF. The V and J genes are TRBV28 and TRBJ1-6; no clear D. The CDR3 runs 16 residues. CDR1 is MDHEN and CDR2 is SYDVKM in the germline V gene. V dropped 7 bases and J dropped 5 bases, with 18 bases sitting between them.

The chain links TRBV19 to TRBJ1-2, with D unresolved. Trimming pared 3 bases from V and 2 bases from J, leaving 13 bases between. CDR3 size: 15 residues. From germline, CDR1 is LNHDA and CDR2 SQIVND (reference sequence). CDR3 region: CASSMIEVSNYGYTF. The CDR3 bases are TGTGCCAGTAGTATGATAGAGGTTTCAAACTATGGCTACACCTTC.

J is TRBJ2-5 and V is TRBV28, with 9 bases that match TRBD1. Trimming cost V 5 bases and J 2 bases; bases outside gene matches: 6. This CDR3 has 15 amino acids. CDR1 is MDHEN, CDR2 SYDVKM, per germline. CDR3 region: CASSTGGLSQETQYF. CDR3 nucleotides: TGTGCCAGCAGTACAGGGGGCCTCTCGCAAGAGACCCAGTACTTC.

This clone was counted a few times. The chain uses TRBV28 and TRBJ2-1; D possibly corresponds to TRBD2 (6 bases). This CDR3 has 16 residues. CDR1 and CDR2 from the germline V gene are MDHEN and SYDVKM. The ends were cut back, 5 bases at V and 4 bases at J, with 18 bases in the middle. For the CDR3, the DNA is TGTGCCAGCAGTCCCCTGGCGGGGCTACATTACAATGAGCAGTTCTTC. This gives the protein CASSPLAGLHYNEQFF.

This chain joins TRBV6-5 and TRBJ2-7; TRBD2 is a possible D gene (6 bases). This CDR3 contains 13 residues. Trimming left V 6 bases short and J 3 bases short, with 12 bases between. Germline V lookup: CDR1 MNHEY, CDR2 SVGAGI. The CDR3 protein is CASRGGVVYEQYF. For the CDR3, the DNA is TGTGCCAGCAGAGGAGGGGTCGTCTACGAGCAGTACTTC.

This chain joins TRBV5-1 and TRBJ2-7, with D possibly matching TRBD2 (6 bases). This CDR3 comprises 16 residues. Between the trimmed V and J ends, which lost 2 bases and 2 bases, there was a span of 17 bases. Germline CDR1 reads SGHRS; CDR2 reads YFSETQ. CDR3 in amino acids: CASSFVFGGNAYEQYF. Here the CDR3 DNA reads TGCGCCAGCAGCTTTGTGTTTGGCGGGAATGCCTACGAGCAGTACTTC.

This chain connects TRBV2 to TRBJ1-5, with 7 nucleotides matching TRBD1. The V segment lost 3 bases and the J segment 5 bases; nucleotides outside the gene matches: 7. The CDR3 totals 15 residues. CDR1 and CDR2 from the germline V gene are SNHLY and FYNNEI. The CDR3 spells CASSEGRGADQPQHF. CDR3 DNA: TGTGCCAGCAGTGAGGGCAGGGGGGCCGATCAGCCCCAGCATTTT.

This chain joins TRBV23-1 and TRBJ1-6, with a weak D call TRBD1 (6 bases). TRBV23-1 is flagged as an ORF with uncertain function. V was clipped by 3 bases and J by 6 bases, with 18 bases between them. The CDR3 has 17 residues. CDR3 in DNA: TGCGCCAGCAGTCACCACACCCTCGGACAGTGTAATTCACCCCTCCACTTT. Translated: CASSHHTLGQCNSPLHF.